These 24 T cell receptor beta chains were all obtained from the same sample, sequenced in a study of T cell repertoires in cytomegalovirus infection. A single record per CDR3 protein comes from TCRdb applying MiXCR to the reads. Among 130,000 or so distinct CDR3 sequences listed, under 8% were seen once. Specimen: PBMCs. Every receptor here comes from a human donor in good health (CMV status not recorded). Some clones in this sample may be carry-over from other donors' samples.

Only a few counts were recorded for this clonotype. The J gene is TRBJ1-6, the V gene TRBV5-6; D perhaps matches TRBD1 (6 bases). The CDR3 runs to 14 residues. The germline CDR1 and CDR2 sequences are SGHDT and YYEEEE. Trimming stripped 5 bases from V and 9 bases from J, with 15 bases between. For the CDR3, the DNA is TGTGCCAGCAGGGAGGGGGGGCCCAGTTCACCCCTCCACTTT. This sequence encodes CASREGGPSSPLHF.

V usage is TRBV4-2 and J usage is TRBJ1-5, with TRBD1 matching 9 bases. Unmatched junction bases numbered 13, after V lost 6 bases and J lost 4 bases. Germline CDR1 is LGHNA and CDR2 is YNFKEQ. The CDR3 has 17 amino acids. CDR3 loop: CASSQSGWDRENQPQHF. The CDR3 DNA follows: TGTGCCAGCAGTCAAAGCGGCTGGGACAGGGAGAATCAGCCCCAGCATTTT.

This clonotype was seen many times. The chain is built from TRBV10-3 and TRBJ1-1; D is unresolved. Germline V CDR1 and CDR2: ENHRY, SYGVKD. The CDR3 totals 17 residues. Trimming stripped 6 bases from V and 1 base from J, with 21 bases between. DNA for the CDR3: TGTGCCATCAGGTGGGCAGTCACAGTTCGGCGGAACACTGAAGCTTTCTTT. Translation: CAIRWAVTVRRNTEAFF.

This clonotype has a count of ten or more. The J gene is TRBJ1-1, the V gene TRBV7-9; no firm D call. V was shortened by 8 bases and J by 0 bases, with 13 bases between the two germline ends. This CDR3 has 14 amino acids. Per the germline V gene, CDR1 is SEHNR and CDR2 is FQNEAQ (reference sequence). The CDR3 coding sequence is TGTGCCAGCGCCCCCCGGCGGATGAACACTGAAGCTTTCTTT. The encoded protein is CASAPRRMNTEAFF. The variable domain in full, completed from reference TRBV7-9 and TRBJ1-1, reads DTGVSQNPRHKITKRGQNVTFRCDPISEHNRLYWYRQTLGQGPEFLTYFQNEAQLEKSRLLSDRFSAERPKGSFSTLEIQRTEQGDSAMYLCASAPRRMNTEAFFGQGTRLTVV.

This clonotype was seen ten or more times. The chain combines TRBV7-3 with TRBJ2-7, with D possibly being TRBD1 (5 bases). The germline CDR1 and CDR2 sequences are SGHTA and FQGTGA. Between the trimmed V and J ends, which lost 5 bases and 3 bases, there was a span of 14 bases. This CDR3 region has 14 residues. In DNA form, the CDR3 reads TGTGCCAGCAGCCAGGGCAGTGATCGCTACGAGCAGTACTTC. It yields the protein CASSQGSDRYEQYF. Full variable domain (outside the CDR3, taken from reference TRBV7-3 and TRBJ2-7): GAGVSQTPSNKVTEKGKYVELRCDPISGHTALYWYRQSLGQGPEFLIYFQGTGAADDSGLPNDRFFAVRPEGSVSTLKIQRTERGDSAVYLCASSQGSDRYEQYFGPGTRLTVT.

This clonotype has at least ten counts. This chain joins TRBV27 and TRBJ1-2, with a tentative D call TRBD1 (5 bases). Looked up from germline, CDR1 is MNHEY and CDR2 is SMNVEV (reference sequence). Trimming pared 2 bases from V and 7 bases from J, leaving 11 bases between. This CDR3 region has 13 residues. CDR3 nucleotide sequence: TGTGCCAGCAGTTTACGAGGGGCGTTTGGCTACACCTTC. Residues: CASSLRGAFGYTF.

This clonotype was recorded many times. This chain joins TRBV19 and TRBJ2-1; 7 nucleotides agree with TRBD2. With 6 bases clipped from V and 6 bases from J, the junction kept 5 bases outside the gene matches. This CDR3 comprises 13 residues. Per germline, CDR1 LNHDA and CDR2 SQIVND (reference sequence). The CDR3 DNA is TGTGCCAGTAGCGATCGGACTAGCAATGAGCAGTTCTTC. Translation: CASSDRTSNEQFF.

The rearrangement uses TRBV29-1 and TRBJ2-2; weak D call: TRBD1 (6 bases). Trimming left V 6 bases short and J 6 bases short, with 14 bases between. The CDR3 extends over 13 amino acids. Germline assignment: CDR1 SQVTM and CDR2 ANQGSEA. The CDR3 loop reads CSVQGNGAGELFF. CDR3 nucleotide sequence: TGCAGCGTGCAGGGGAATGGGGCCGGGGAGCTGTTTTTT.

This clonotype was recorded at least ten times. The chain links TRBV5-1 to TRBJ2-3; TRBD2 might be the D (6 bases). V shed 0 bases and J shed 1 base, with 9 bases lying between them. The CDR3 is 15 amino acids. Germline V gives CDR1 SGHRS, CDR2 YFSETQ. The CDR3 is CASSLVPGGTDTQYF. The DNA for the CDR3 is TGCGCCAGCAGCTTGGTTCCGGGAGGCACAGATACGCAGTATTTT.

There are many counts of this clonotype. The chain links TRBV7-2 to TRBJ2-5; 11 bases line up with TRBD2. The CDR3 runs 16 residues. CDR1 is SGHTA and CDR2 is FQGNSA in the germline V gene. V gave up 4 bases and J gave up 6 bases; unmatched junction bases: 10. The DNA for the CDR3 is TGTGCCAGCAGCTATGTCCTAGCGGGGGGTGCAAAGACCCAGTACTTC. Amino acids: CASSYVLAGGAKTQYF.

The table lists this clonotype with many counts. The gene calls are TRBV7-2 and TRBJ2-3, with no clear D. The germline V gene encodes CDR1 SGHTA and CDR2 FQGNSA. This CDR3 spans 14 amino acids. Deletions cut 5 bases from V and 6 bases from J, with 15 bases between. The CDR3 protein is CASSIALGRDTQYF. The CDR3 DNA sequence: TGTGCCAGCAGCATCGCCCTGGGTAGGGATACGCAGTATTTT. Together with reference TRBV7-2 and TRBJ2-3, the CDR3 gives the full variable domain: GAGVSQSPSNKVTEKGKDVELRCDPISGHTALYWYRQSLGQGLEFLIYFQGNSAPDKSGLPSDRFSAERTGGSVSTLTIQRTQQEDSAVYLCASSIALGRDTQYFGPGTRLTVL.

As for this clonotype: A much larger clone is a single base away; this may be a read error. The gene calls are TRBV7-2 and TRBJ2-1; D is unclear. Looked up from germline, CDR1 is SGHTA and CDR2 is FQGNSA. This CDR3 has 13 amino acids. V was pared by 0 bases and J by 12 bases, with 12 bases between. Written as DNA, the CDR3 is TGTGCCAGCAGCTTAGCAGGGTTTCATGCGCAGTTCTTC. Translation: CASSLAGFHAQFF.

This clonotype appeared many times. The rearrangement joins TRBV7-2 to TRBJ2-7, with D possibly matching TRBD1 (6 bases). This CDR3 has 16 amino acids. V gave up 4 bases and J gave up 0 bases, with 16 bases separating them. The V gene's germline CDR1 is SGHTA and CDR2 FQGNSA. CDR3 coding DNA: TGTGCCAGCAGCTCACAGGGAGAGCGGACCTCCTACGAGCAGTACTTC. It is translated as CASSSQGERTSYEQYF.

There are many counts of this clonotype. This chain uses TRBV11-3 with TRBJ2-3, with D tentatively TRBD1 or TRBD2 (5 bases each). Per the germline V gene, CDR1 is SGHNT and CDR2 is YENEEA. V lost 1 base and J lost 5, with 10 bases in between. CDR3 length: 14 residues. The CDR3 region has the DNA TGTGCCAGCAGCTTAGGGGGGACCGGAGATACGCAGTATTTT. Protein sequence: CASSLGGTGDTQYF.

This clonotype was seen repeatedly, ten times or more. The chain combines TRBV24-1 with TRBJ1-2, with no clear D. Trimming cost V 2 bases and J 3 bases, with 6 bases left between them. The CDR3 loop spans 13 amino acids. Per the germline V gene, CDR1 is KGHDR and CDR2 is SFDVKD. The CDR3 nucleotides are TGTGCCACCAGTGATTACAGTTACTATGGCTACACCTTC. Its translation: CATSDYSYYGYTF.

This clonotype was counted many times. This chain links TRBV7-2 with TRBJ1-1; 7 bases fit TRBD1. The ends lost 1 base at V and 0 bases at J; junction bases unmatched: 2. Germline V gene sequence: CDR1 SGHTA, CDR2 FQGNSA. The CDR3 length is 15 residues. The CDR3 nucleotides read TGTGCCAGCAGCTTAGATCAGGGGGTGAACACTGAAGCTTTCTTT. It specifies CASSLDQGVNTEAFF.

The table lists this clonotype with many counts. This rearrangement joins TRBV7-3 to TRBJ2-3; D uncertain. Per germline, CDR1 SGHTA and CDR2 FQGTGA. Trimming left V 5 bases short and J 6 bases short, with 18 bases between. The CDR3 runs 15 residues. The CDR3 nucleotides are TGTGCCAGCAGCCCCACCGGAGTTTTTTTCGATACGCAGTATTTT. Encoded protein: CASSPTGVFFDTQYF. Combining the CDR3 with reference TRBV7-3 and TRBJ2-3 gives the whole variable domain GAGVSQTPSNKVTEKGKYVELRCDPISGHTALYWYRQSLGQGPEFLIYFQGTGAADDSGLPNDRFFAVRPEGSVSTLKIQRTERGDSAVYLCASSPTGVFFDTQYFGPGTRLTVL.

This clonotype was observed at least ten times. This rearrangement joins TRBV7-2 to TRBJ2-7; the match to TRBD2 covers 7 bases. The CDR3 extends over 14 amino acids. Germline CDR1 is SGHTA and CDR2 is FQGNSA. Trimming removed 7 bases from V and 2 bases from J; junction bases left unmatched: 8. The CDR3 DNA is TGTGCCAGCACCCACGGAGGGAGGGCCTACGAGCAGTACTTC. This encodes CASTHGGRAYEQYF.

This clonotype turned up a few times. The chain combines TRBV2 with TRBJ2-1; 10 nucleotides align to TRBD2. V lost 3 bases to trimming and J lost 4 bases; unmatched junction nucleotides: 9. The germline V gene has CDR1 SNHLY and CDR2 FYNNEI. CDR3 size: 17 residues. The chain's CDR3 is CASSDSLAGGTYNEQFF. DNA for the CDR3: TGTGCCAGCAGTGATTCTTTAGCGGGGGGCACATACAATGAGCAGTTCTTC.

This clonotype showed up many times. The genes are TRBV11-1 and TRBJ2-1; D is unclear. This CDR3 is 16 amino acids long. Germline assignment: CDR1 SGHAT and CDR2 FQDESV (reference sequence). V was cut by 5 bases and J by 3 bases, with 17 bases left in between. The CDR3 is CASSKMGFYLYNEQFF. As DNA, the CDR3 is TGTGCCAGCAGCAAGATGGGTTTTTACCTCTACAATGAGCAGTTCTTC.

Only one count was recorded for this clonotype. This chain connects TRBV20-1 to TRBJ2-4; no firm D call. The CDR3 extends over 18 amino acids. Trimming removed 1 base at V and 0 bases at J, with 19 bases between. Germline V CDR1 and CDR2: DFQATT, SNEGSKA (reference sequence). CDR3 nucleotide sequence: TGCAGTGCTAGAGTGGATTCCCTGAGCTCTCTAGCCAAAAACATTCAGTACTTC. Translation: CSARVDSLSSLAKNIQYF.

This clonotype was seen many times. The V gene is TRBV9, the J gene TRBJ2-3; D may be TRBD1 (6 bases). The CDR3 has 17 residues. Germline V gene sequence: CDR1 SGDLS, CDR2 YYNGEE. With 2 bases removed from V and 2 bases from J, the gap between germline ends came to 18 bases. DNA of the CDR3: TGTGCCAGCAGCGTCCTCCCTAACAGGGAATTCACAGATACGCAGTATTTT. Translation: CASSVLPNREFTDTQYF.

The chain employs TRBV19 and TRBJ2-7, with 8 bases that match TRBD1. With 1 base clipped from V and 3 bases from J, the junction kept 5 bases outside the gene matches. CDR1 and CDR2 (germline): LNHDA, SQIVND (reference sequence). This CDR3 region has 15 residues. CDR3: CASSIAGQGNYEQYF. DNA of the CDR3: TGTGCCAGTAGTATAGCCGGACAGGGCAACTACGAGCAGTACTTC.

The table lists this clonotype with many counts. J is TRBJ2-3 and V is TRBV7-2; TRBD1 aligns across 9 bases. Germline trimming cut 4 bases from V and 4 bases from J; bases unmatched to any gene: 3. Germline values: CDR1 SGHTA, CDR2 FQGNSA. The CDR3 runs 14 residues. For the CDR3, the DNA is TGTGCCAGCAGCTGGGACAGGGTGGCAGATACGCAGTATTTT. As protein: CASSWDRVADTQYF.